Presented here are 13 T cell receptor beta chains from one specimen sequenced in a study of cytomegalovirus exposure and HLA in healthy donors. Primers included in the PCR were 60 Vbeta and 13 Jbeta primers. Sequenced by immunoSEQ multiplex PCR; TCRdb stores in-frame clones only, minus some. Here the sample spans 150,000 to 200,000 clones, 82% being singletons. Sequencing input: PBMCs. Source of these receptors: a girl aged 10-17 years in good health and CMV-seropositive.

CDR3 in DNA: TGTGCCAGCAGTCTCGAAATACAGGGGGCGCGGGAGACCCAGTACTTC. Translation: CASSLEIQGARETQYF. The chain uses TRBV28 and TRBJ2-5; 9 nucleotides match TRBD1. V shed 5 bases and J 5 bases; nucleotides not matched to a gene: 12. Germline-derived CDR1 and CDR2 are MDHEN and SYDVKM. This CDR3 spans 16 amino acids.

In nucleotides, the CDR3 is TGTGCCTGGAGTAGCCCTAGGGGTCGAATGAACACTGAAGCTTTCTTT. Encoded protein: CAWSSPRGRMNTEAFF. This chain uses TRBV30 with TRBJ1-1; tentatively, D is TRBD1 (5 bases). V lost 2 bases to trimming and J lost 0 bases, with 16 bases between them. The CDR3 is made up of 16 amino acids. CDR1 is GTSNPN, CDR2 SVGIG, per germline (reference sequence).

The V and J genes are TRBV19 and TRBJ2-4; D is perhaps TRBD2 (6 bases). Trimming removed 10 bases at V and 0 bases at J, with 16 bases between. Germline V CDR1 and CDR2: LNHDA, SQIVND (reference sequence). There are 15 residues in the CDR3. The CDR3 DNA follows: TGTGCCAACTCCGACGGAGGGATAGCCAAAAACATTCAGTACTTC. Translated: CANSDGGIAKNIQYF.

V is TRBV6-1 and J is TRBJ2-7, with unresolved D. Germline CDR1 reads MNHNS; CDR2 reads SASEGT. Trimming pared 2 bases from V and 4 bases from J, leaving 12 bases between. The CDR3 runs 14 residues. The CDR3 nucleotides are TGTGCCAGCAGTGAACTTTACAAGAGGTACGAGCAGTACTTC. Translated, it gives CASSELYKRYEQYF.

The chain links TRBV29-1 to TRBJ2-7; possibly TRBD1 for D (5 bases). Trimming took off 6 bases at V and 1 base at J, with 13 bases between the two ends. This CDR3 region has 13 residues. Looked up from germline, CDR1 is SQVTM and CDR2 is ANQGSEA. In DNA form, the CDR3 reads TGCAGCGTCGATACAGGATCATCCTACGAGCAGTACTTC. It yields the protein CSVDTGSSYEQYF.

This chain links TRBV4-3 with TRBJ1-1, with 7 bases lining up with TRBD1. V shed 0 bases and J 2 bases; nucleotides not matched to a gene: 3. Germline values: CDR1 LGHNA, CDR2 YSLEER. This CDR3 region has 15 residues. CDR3 bases: TGCGCCAGCAGCCAAGACACAGGGGTAAACACTGAAGCTTTCTTT. It is translated as CASSQDTGVNTEAFF.

This chain connects TRBV5-1 to TRBJ2-7, with 7 bases aligning to TRBD1. Germline lookup yields CDR1 SGHRS and CDR2 YFSETQ. The CDR3 consists of 12 residues. V lost 8 bases to trimming and J lost 4 bases; unmatched junction nucleotides: 6. CDR3 region: CARTGTWYEQYF. CDR3 coding DNA: TGCGCCAGGACAGGGACCTGGTACGAGCAGTACTTC.

The chain joins TRBV5-4 to TRBJ1-2; D is uncertain. Between the trimmed V and J ends, which lost 0 bases and 4 bases, there was a span of 10 bases. The CDR3 is 14 amino acids. Germline assignment: CDR1 SGHNT and CDR2 YYREEE (reference sequence). Written as DNA, the CDR3 is TGTGCCAGCAGCTTGGGGCTAAGAGGCTATGGCTACACCTTC. Translated, it gives CASSLGLRGYGYTF.

V usage is TRBV28 and J usage is TRBJ2-7; a weak D match, TRBD1 (7 bases). Germline V gene lookup returns CDR1 MDHEN and CDR2 SYDVKM. The CDR3 totals 14 residues. The germline V and J ends were trimmed by 8 bases and 2 bases, with 16 bases remaining between them. The CDR3 coding sequence is TGTGCCAGCTCCTCAGGGGGGTTAACCTACGAGCAGTACTTC. It specifies CASSSGGLTYEQYF.

The rearrangement links TRBV28 to TRBJ1-3; D is undetermined. This CDR3 has 15 amino acids. Per germline, CDR1 MDHEN and CDR2 SYDVKM. Trimming removed 3 bases from V and 5 bases from J, with 14 bases in between. CDR3: CASSLGKDTRNTIYF. For the CDR3, the DNA is TGTGCCAGCAGTTTGGGTAAAGACACCAGAAACACCATATATTTT.

This sequence joins TRBV18 and TRBJ2-5; D not certain. CDR3 length: 12 amino acids. The V gene lost 0 bases and the J gene lost 4 bases, with 3 bases spanning the gap. Germline CDR1 is KGHSH and CDR2 is LQKENI. CDR3 DNA sequence: TGTGCCAGCTCACCACCTCGAGAGACCCAGTACTTC. Amino acids: CASSPPRETQYF.

The J gene is TRBJ2-1, the V gene TRBV30; 11 nucleotides align to TRBD2. V gave up 2 bases and J gave up 4 bases; unmatched junction bases: 4. The CDR3 contains 15 residues. Germline loops: CDR1 GTSNPN, CDR2 SVGIG (reference sequence). CDR3 DNA sequence: TGTGCCTGGAGTACTACTAGCGGGGGTTACAATGAGCAGTTCTTC. Residues: CAWSTTSGGYNEQFF. The full variable domain, in which reference TRBV30 and TRBJ2-1 provide the parts outside the CDR3, is SQTIHQWPATLVQPVGSPLSLECTVEGTSNPNLYWYRQAAGRGLQLLFYSVGIGQISSEVPQNLSASRPQDRQFILSSKKLLLSDSGFYLCAWSTTSGGYNEQFFGPGTRLTVL.

The J gene is TRBJ2-3, the V gene TRBV30; 16 bases line up with TRBD2. The CDR3 covers 16 residues. The V gene's germline CDR1 is GTSNPN and CDR2 SVGIG (reference sequence). With 3 bases clipped from V and 7 bases from J, the junction kept 7 bases outside the gene matches. The CDR3, as DNA: TGTGCCTGGAGGGGGACTAGCGGGGGGGCAGGATATACGCAGTATTTT. It is translated as CAWRGTSGGAGYTQYF.